The rows below give T cell receptor beta chains drawn from one sample of a study of CD8 T cells in Susac syndrome. TCRdb reanalysed the immunoSEQ multiplex PCR reads using MiXCR and keeps one entry per CDR3 protein. Altogether about 430,000 distinct CDR3 sequences are present, more than 70% being singletons, with the ten largest covering about 0.12%. The specimen sequenced was CD8+ T cells from PBMCs. All receptors derive from a human donor with multiple sclerosis. Each CDR3 is given with its conserved first and last residue. The order of the fields is clone size, J gene, D gene, V gene, CDR3 DNA, CDR3 protein. A D gene is named only where the DNA matches it firmly. The size of a clone is reported for some rows only, either as once, few or many, or as a class for expanded clones.

clone size: once; J gene: TRBJ1-1; D gene: NA; V gene: TRBV4-1; CDR3 DNA: TGCGCCAGCAGCCGGAAGTGGTCAGGGGAGGATAGTACTGAAGCTTTCTTT; CDR3 protein: CASSRKWSGEDSTEAFF
clone size: NA; J gene: TRBJ2-1; D gene: NA; V gene: TRBV29-1; CDR3 DNA: TGCAGCGTTGTTATTTTGGACGCCGTGGGTCTCTACAATGAGCAGTTCTTC; CDR3 protein: CSVVILDAVGLYNEQFF
clone size: NA; J gene: TRBJ2-7; D gene: NA; V gene: TRBV20-1; CDR3 DNA: TGCAGTGCTAGTTCTAGGTGGGGGGGCCCTAGGGAGCAGTACTTC; CDR3 protein: CSASSRWGGPREQYF
clone size: few; J gene: TRBJ2-7; D gene: NA; V gene: TRBV7-6; CDR3 DNA: TGTGCCAGCAGTCTTAGTCCGGAGGCCTACGAGCAGTACTTC; CDR3 protein: CASSLSPEAYEQYF
clone size: NA; J gene: TRBJ2-2; D gene: NA; V gene: TRBV6-2/TRBV6-3; CDR3 DNA: TGTGCCAGCTTAGCCCCACAGGGAAGAGCCGGGGAGCTGTTTTTT; CDR3 protein: CASLAPQGRAGELFF
clone size: NA; J gene: TRBJ2-3; D gene: TRBD2; V gene: TRBV13; CDR3 DNA: TGTGCCAGCAGCCTCCTTAGCGGGAGAAAGCCAGATACGCAGTATTTT; CDR3 protein: CASSLLSGRKPDTQYF
clone size: NA; J gene: TRBJ1-5; D gene: TRBD1; V gene: TRBV4-1; CDR3 DNA: TGCGCCAGCAGCCAAGGAGGACAGGGGGAGGAGTATCAGCCCCAGCATTTT; CDR3 protein: CASSQGGQGEEYQPQHF
clone size: NA; J gene: TRBJ1-1; D gene: NA; V gene: TRBV28; CDR3 DNA: TGTGCCAGCATGGGACTGACGAACACTGAAGCTTTCTTT; CDR3 protein: CASMGLTNTEAFF
clone size: NA; J gene: TRBJ1-2; D gene: NA; V gene: TRBV19; CDR3 DNA: TGTGCCAGTATTGGGACACATGGCTACACCTTC; CDR3 protein: CASIGTHGYTF
clone size: NA; J gene: TRBJ2-3; D gene: TRBD1; V gene: TRBV15; CDR3 DNA: TGTGCCACCAGCGGACAGGTACATACGCAGTATTTT; CDR3 protein: CATSGQVHTQYF
clone size: NA; J gene: TRBJ2-2; D gene: NA; V gene: TRBV9; CDR3 DNA: TGTGCCAGCAGCGTAGCAGTCGGGGAGCTGTTTTTT; CDR3 protein: CASSVAVGELFF
clone size: NA; J gene: TRBJ2-7; D gene: NA; V gene: TRBV27; CDR3 DNA: TGTGCCAGCAGCCCTTCGGTCGGGCAGTACTTC; CDR3 protein: CASSPSVGQYF
clone size: few; J gene: TRBJ2-5; D gene: TRBD2; V gene: TRBV27; CDR3 DNA: TGTGCCGTGGGGGGACTAGCGGGAGTCGGAGAGACCCAGTACTTC; CDR3 protein: CAVGGLAGVGETQYF
clone size: NA; J gene: TRBJ1-1; D gene: TRBD1; V gene: TRBV12-3/TRBV12-4; CDR3 DNA: TGTGCCAGCAGTAAAGGCCACAGGGGCGGGAACACTGAAGCTTTCTTT; CDR3 protein: CASSKGHRGGNTEAFF
clone size: NA; J gene: TRBJ2-5; D gene: TRBD2; V gene: TRBV20-1; CDR3 DNA: TGCAGTGCTAGAGACTCAGGACTAGCGGGATGGGAGACCCAGTACTTC; CDR3 protein: CSARDSGLAGWETQYF
clone size: NA; J gene: TRBJ2-2; D gene: NA; V gene: TRBV5-1; CDR3 DNA: TGCGCCAGCAGCTTTTACGGGAGTCAAGTCTCGAGTATGGAGGGGGAGCTGTTTTTT; CDR3 protein: CASSFYGSQVSSMEGELFF
clone size: once; J gene: TRBJ1-1; D gene: NA; V gene: TRBV4-2; CDR3 DNA: TGTGCCAGCAGCCAAGTCACGGGGGCGGATGTTGAAGCTTTCTTT; CDR3 protein: CASSQVTGADVEAFF
clone size: NA; J gene: TRBJ2-7; D gene: NA; V gene: TRBV4-1; CDR3 DNA: TGCGCCAGCAGCCAGGAGGGACGGCTGCAGTACTTC; CDR3 protein: CASSQEGRLQYF
clone size: once; J gene: TRBJ1-2; D gene: TRBD1; V gene: TRBV6-5; CDR3 DNA: TGTGCCAGCAGTTACTCTACGCAGGGGGCGGTTGGCTACACCTTC; CDR3 protein: CASSYSTQGAVGYTF
clone size: NA; J gene: TRBJ2-1; D gene: TRBD2; V gene: TRBV4-1; CDR3 DNA: TGCGCCAGCACCCAATTCGCGGGAGGAACCTCCTACAATGAGCAGTTCTTC; CDR3 protein: CASTQFAGGTSYNEQFF
clone size: NA; J gene: TRBJ1-2; D gene: NA; V gene: TRBV28; CDR3 DNA: TGTGCCAGCAGTTCTCCCCTAACCGGGGCCTATGGCTACACCTTC; CDR3 protein: CASSSPLTGAYGYTF
clone size: NA; J gene: TRBJ2-7; D gene: TRBD1; V gene: TRBV19; CDR3 DNA: TGTGCCAGTAGTATAATATTTGGGACAGGGTCCTCCGAGCAGTACTTC; CDR3 protein: CASSIIFGTGSSEQYF
clone size: NA; J gene: TRBJ1-2; D gene: TRBD1; V gene: TRBV20-1; CDR3 DNA: TGCAGTGCGAGGAAACCGGGACAGCACTATGGCTACACCTTC; CDR3 protein: CSARKPGQHYGYTF
clone size: NA; J gene: TRBJ1-2; D gene: TRBD1; V gene: TRBV30; CDR3 DNA: TGTGCCTGGAGTGTACAGGGGAGCGGCTACACCTTC; CDR3 protein: CAWSVQGSGYTF
clone size: NA; J gene: TRBJ2-7; D gene: NA; V gene: TRBV30; CDR3 DNA: TGTGCCTGGAGTACCGGGACCGGCTACGAGCAGTACTTC; CDR3 protein: CAWSTGTGYEQYF
clone size: NA; J gene: TRBJ2-7; D gene: NA; V gene: TRBV4-1; CDR3 DNA: TGCGCCAGCAGCCAAGAGGGGGCCAGCTCCTACGAGCAGTACTTC; CDR3 protein: CASSQEGASSYEQYF